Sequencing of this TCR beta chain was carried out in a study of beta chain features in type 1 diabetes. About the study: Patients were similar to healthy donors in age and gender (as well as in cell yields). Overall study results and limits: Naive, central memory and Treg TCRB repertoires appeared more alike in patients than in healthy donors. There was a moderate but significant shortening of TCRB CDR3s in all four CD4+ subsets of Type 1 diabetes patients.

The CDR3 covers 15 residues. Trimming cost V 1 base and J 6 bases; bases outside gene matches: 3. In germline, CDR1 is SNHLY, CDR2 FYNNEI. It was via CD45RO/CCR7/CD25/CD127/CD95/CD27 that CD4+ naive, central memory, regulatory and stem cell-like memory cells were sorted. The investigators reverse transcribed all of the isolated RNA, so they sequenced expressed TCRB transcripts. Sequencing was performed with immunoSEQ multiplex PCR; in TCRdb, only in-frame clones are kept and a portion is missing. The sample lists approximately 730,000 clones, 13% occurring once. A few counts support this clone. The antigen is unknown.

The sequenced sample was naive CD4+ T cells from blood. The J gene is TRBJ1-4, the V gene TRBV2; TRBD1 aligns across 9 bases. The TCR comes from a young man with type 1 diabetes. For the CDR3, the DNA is TGTGCCAGCAGTGAAGAGGGGACAGGGTATGAAAAACTGTTTTTT. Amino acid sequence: CASSEEGTGYEKLFF.